The present entry profiles one T cell receptor beta chain with its context. Its target antigen remains unknown. Per-nucleotide qualities are absent, and no much larger clonotype sits a single base away. Ficoll-Paque density gradient centrifugation was used to isolate PBMCs. This entry is derived from a study of T-cell memory formation after mild COVID-19 (dated by TCRdb to the early 2020s). Regarding the complete study: Most TCR sequence clusters were specific to one of the two donors. In two donors, T-cell clones that expanded and contracted after mild COVID-19 were followed by sequencing TCRalpha and TCRbeta repertoires longitudinally. The cohort was made up of two young adult volunteers, one female and one male, who were previously healthy.

The reads were generated on an Illumina NovaSeq 6000. TCRalpha and TCRbeta cDNA libraries were built by 5'RACE with constant-segment primers, adding sample barcodes and unique molecular identifiers. Trizol reagent was used to extract RNA from every sample. The libraries were amplified in two PCR steps, and the second step added a second sample barcode and Illumina TruSeq adapters. Sequencing of libraries was performed on an Illumina NovaSeq with 2 x 150 bp paired-end reads. The paper's data handling went like this. Reads were demultiplexed and collapsed into UMI-guided consensus sequences with migec v1.2.7. With mixcr v2.1.11, UMI consensuses were aligned to TRA and TRB V and J templates and assembled into clonotypes. Clonotypes were classified as expanded or contracted when called significant by both edgeR and NoisET, with noise models trained on biological replicates. For edgeR calls, the cutoffs were a false discovery rate-adjusted p below 0.01 and a log2 fold-change threshold of 1. PCA with hierarchical clustering of max-normalized trajectories of the 1000 most abundant clonotypes was used as exploratory dynamics analysis. Each responding clone was given a CD4 or CD8 phenotype based on the CD4+ and CD8+ repertoires, which had been sequenced separately. TCRdb reworked the public reads: Q25 trimming with fastp, MiXCR clone assembly, productive beta chains retained. Rows are combined by CDR3 protein, so each entry shows the most common genes and DNA. These V and J calls rely on TCRdb rather than the paper's analysis. Here the sample has 350,000 to 450,000 distinct CDR3 sequences; around 19% occur a single time. The top ten hold around 9.2% of the sample.

Compared with germline, V lacks 1 base and J lacks 8 bases; bases without a gene match: 10. The CDR3 starts with the cysteine, ends with the phenylalanine, and has 16 residues. Here the CDR3 DNA is all that survives: 48 bases in frame from base 1. CDR1 and CDR2, per the germline V gene, are MNHEY and SVGAGI. Study-wide conclusions, independent of this receptor: Only two mild cases were covered in the study, and larger cohorts including severe cases with pre-infection samples were considered necessary. The second-wave clones that peaked on day 37 were not confirmed to be SARS-CoV-2 specific. Some responding clones were found in pre-infection memory, which suggests that pre-existing cross-reactive memory T cells took part in the SARS-CoV-2 response. Contracting CD4+ clones were located mainly in the CM and EM memory subsets, whereas CD8+ clones were found to be enriched in EMRA. Clones contracting from day 15 to 85 had balanced CD4/CD8 phenotypes, while a second wave expanding from day 15 to 37 was biased towards CD4+.

This TCR was sampled from an adult woman who had mild COVID-19 (a few samples of this study predate the infection). The sample titles of this study are shuffled in the database, so cell type and time point are left out; the donor was told from shared clones. The chain is made from TRBV6-5 and TRBJ2-3; a stretch of 9 junction bases matches TRBD2. The material sequenced was PBMCs or a T cell subset sorted from them (not recorded which). The CDR3 here reads CASSYYSGSSSGTQYF. The base sequence is TGTGCCAGCAGTTACTATAGCGGGAGTAGTTCGGGTACGCAGTATTTT.